Detailed here is one T cell receptor beta chain. The sample carries other DNA sequences with the same CDR3. The CDR3 loop spans 15 amino acids. Germline-derived CDR1 and CDR2 are MNHEY and SMNVEV (reference sequence). V was clipped by 6 bases and J by 0 bases, with 12 bases between them. The sample comes from a study of shared T cell receptors in the human thymus. TCRdb keeps only in-frame clones here, not all; method: immunoSEQ multiplex PCR. The sample lists 630,000 or so clones, 80% to 90% occurring once. The same data also contributed to another study, on human thymus T cells. From that second work: Both thymic and peripheral blood repertoires showed apparently biased V and J usage.

This TCR derives from a boy younger than two with a congenital heart defect. Input material: thymocytes. The rearrangement links TRBV27 to TRBJ1-3; TRBD1 is a possible D gene (5 bases). CDR3 in amino acids: CASSPTGSSGNTIYF. CDR3 sequence (DNA): TGTGCCAGCAGCCCAACAGGATCCTCTGGAAACACCATATATTTT.